This T cell receptor (beta chain) was captured in a study of response to subunit inactivated influenza vaccine. Study-level results: Only a handful of new T cells, the authors suggested, are recruited with each seasonal influenza vaccination.

As to this clonotype: The antigen is undetermined.

TCRdb itself ran the RT-PCR reads through MiXCR, one entry per CDR3 protein. The sample has hundreds of thousands of distinct CDR3 sequences, about 10% seen once. J gave up 0 bases and V 6 bases, and 9 bases lay outside the gene matches. CDR3 length: 16 amino acids. The chain has TRBV12-3 or TRBV12-4 and TRBJ2-3; 7 nucleotides align to TRBD2. The source is a man aged 50 to 59 who received an inactivated influenza vaccine. The material sequenced was PBMCs from blood, taken roughly 47 days after vaccination. This chain's CDR3 is CASSRSGKMSTDTQYF. Written as DNA, the CDR3 is TGTGCCAGCAGCCGAAGCGGGAAAATGAGCACAGATACGCAGTATTTT.